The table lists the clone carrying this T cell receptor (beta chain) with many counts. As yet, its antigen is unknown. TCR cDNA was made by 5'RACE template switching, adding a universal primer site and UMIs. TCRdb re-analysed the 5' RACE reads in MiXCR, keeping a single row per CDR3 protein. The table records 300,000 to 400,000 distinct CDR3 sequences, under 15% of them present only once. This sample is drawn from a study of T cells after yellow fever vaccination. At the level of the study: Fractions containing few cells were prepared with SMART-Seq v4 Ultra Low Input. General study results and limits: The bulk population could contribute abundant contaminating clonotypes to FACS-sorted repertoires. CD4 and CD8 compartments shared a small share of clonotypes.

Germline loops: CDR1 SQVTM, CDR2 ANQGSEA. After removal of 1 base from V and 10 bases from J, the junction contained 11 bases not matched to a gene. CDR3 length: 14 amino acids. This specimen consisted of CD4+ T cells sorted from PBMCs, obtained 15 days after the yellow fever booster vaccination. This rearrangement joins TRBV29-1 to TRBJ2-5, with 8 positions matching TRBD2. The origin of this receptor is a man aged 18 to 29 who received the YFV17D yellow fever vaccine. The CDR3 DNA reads TGCAGCGTTGAAGCGTTGTCTAGCGGGCTGGGCCAGTACTTC. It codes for CSVEALSSGLGQYF.